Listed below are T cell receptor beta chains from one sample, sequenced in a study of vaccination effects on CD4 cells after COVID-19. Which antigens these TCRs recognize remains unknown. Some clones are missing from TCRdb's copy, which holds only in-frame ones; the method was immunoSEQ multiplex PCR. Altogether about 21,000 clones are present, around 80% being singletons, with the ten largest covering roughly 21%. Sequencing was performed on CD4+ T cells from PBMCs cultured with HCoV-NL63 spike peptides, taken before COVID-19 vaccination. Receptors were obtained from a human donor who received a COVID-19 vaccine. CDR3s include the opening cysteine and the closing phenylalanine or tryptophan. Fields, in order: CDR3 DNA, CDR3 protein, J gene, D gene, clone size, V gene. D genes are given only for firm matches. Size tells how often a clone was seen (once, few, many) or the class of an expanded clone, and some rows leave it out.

cdr3_nt: TGTGCCAGCAGCCTTAGCACCCCAGATACGCAGTATTTT
cdr3_aa: CASSLSTPDTQYF
j_call: TRBJ2-3
d_call: NA
clone_size: NA
v_call: TRBV7-2

cdr3_nt: TGTGCCAGCAGCTTTCCTCCGGGGTTCGACGAGCAGTACTTC
cdr3_aa: CASSFPPGFDEQYF
j_call: TRBJ2-7
d_call: NA
clone_size: NA
v_call: TRBV5-4

cdr3_nt: TGTGCCACCAAGGACAGGGTCGGGGGTGAGCAGTTCTTC
cdr3_aa: CATKDRVGGEQFF
j_call: TRBJ2-1
d_call: TRBD1
clone_size: NA
v_call: TRBV12-3/TRBV12-4

cdr3_nt: TGTGCCAGCTCACCCTCGACGGGCGCCTACGAGCAGTACTTC
cdr3_aa: CASSPSTGAYEQYF
j_call: TRBJ2-7
d_call: NA
clone_size: NA
v_call: TRBV18

cdr3_nt: TGTGCCATCAGTGAAGTAATAGGGGGGTCGTACGAGCAGTACTTC
cdr3_aa: CAISEVIGGSYEQYF
j_call: TRBJ2-7
d_call: NA
clone_size: NA
v_call: TRBV10-3

cdr3_nt: TGTGCCAGCAGTTACGACAGGGGGTACGAGCAGTACTTC
cdr3_aa: CASSYDRGYEQYF
j_call: TRBJ2-7
d_call: TRBD1
clone_size: NA
v_call: TRBV6-2/TRBV6-3

cdr3_nt: TGTGCCAGCAGTTCCCCCGGCCTCACTGAAGCTTTCTTT
cdr3_aa: CASSSPGLTEAFF
j_call: TRBJ1-1
d_call: NA
clone_size: NA
v_call: TRBV28

cdr3_nt: TGTGCCAGCGGCCGGACAGTCGCGAACACCGGGGAGCTGTTTTTT
cdr3_aa: CASGRTVANTGELFF
j_call: TRBJ2-2
d_call: NA
clone_size: NA
v_call: TRBV7-8

cdr3_nt: TGTGCCAGCAGCCAAACAGGGGGCGCTGGGGCCAACGTCCTGACTTTC
cdr3_aa: CASSQTGGAGANVLTF
j_call: TRBJ2-6
d_call: TRBD1
clone_size: NA
v_call: TRBV4-2

cdr3_nt: TGTGCCAGCAGTACGAGCTGGGAGATCAACGCTTATAGCAATCAGCCCCAGCATTTT
cdr3_aa: CASSTSWEINAYSNQPQHF
j_call: TRBJ1-5
d_call: NA
clone_size: NA
v_call: TRBV28

cdr3_nt: TGTGCCAGCGACAGGGGGCAAAGCTATGGCTACACCTTC
cdr3_aa: CASDRGQSYGYTF
j_call: TRBJ1-2
d_call: TRBD1
clone_size: few
v_call: TRBV2

cdr3_nt: TGTGCCACCAGCAGACGGGTAGCGGGGCGGGAGACCCAGTACTTC
cdr3_aa: CATSRRVAGRETQYF
j_call: TRBJ2-5
d_call: TRBD2
clone_size: NA
v_call: TRBV15

cdr3_nt: TGTGCCAGCGCCGATCTAAACAGGGGCACTGAAGCTTTCTTT
cdr3_aa: CASADLNRGTEAFF
j_call: TRBJ1-1
d_call: TRBD1
clone_size: NA
v_call: TRBV18

cdr3_nt: TGTGCCTCCGGGACTCAAGGGTCTAACTATGGCTACACCTTC
cdr3_aa: CASGTQGSNYGYTF
j_call: TRBJ1-2
d_call: NA
clone_size: NA
v_call: TRBV6-5

cdr3_nt: TGTGCCAGCAGCTTAGCCAGGGCCACTGAAGCTTTCTTT
cdr3_aa: CASSLARATEAFF
j_call: TRBJ1-1
d_call: NA
clone_size: NA
v_call: TRBV7-9

cdr3_nt: TGCGCCAGCAGCTTGACAGGGGGCACTGAAGCTTTCTTT
cdr3_aa: CASSLTGGTEAFF
j_call: TRBJ1-1
d_call: TRBD1
clone_size: NA
v_call: TRBV5-1

cdr3_nt: TGCAGCGGCTCCGGACGCACAGATACGCAGTATTTT
cdr3_aa: CSGSGRTDTQYF
j_call: TRBJ2-3
d_call: NA
clone_size: NA
v_call: TRBV29-1

cdr3_nt: TGTGCCAGCAGCTTGGTATGGGACACTGAAGCTTTCTTT
cdr3_aa: CASSLVWDTEAFF
j_call: TRBJ1-1
d_call: NA
clone_size: NA
v_call: TRBV5-6

cdr3_nt: TGTGCCAGCAGCCCGCCCGGGGCGGTTCAGTTCTTC
cdr3_aa: CASSPPGAVQFF
j_call: TRBJ2-1
d_call: NA
clone_size: NA
v_call: TRBV7-9

cdr3_nt: TGTGCCAGCAGTGACAGCAGCTTGGGCACAGATACGCAGTATTTT
cdr3_aa: CASSDSSLGTDTQYF
j_call: TRBJ2-3
d_call: NA
clone_size: NA
v_call: TRBV2

cdr3_nt: TGTGCCAGCTCACCACCTCGGCGGGAGGTAGGGGAGACCCAGTACTTC
cdr3_aa: CASSPPRREVGETQYF
j_call: TRBJ2-5
d_call: TRBD2
clone_size: NA
v_call: TRBV18

cdr3_nt: TGTGCCAGCAGCTTAGGCCGTCAAAGCTCTGGAAACACCATATATTTT
cdr3_aa: CASSLGRQSSGNTIYF
j_call: TRBJ1-3
d_call: NA
clone_size: few
v_call: TRBV13

cdr3_nt: TGTGCCAGTAGTACCCAGCGGGAGAGGGGCTACAATGAGCAGTTCTTC
cdr3_aa: CASSTQRERGYNEQFF
j_call: TRBJ2-1
d_call: TRBD2
clone_size: NA
v_call: TRBV19

cdr3_nt: TGTGCCAGCCGAAACTACGACGGTTTCACCGGGGAGCTGTTTTTT
cdr3_aa: CASRNYDGFTGELFF
j_call: TRBJ2-2
d_call: NA
clone_size: NA
v_call: TRBV25-1

cdr3_nt: TGTGCCAGCAGCTTAAAGGTCGGATTAGGGGTGAACAATGAGCAGTTCTTC
cdr3_aa: CASSLKVGLGVNNEQFF
j_call: TRBJ2-1
d_call: NA
clone_size: NA
v_call: TRBV7-3

cdr3_nt: TGTGCTAGTGGCCTAGCTAGCGGGGGGAGAGAGTATTTT
cdr3_aa: CASGLASGGREYF
j_call: TRBJ2-3
d_call: TRBD2
clone_size: once
v_call: TRBV12-5

cdr3_nt: TGTGCCAGCAGCATCGGGACCGTCCGAGAGACCCAGTACTTC
cdr3_aa: CASSIGTVRETQYF
j_call: TRBJ2-5
d_call: NA
clone_size: NA
v_call: TRBV9

cdr3_nt: TGTGCCAGCAGCGTAGATGTCGGGCGGACGGGCACGCAGTATTTT
cdr3_aa: CASSVDVGRTGTQYF
j_call: TRBJ2-3
d_call: NA
clone_size: NA
v_call: TRBV9

cdr3_nt: TGTGCCAGCTCATACCGGGACAGGGTAGGGTACGAGCAGTACTTC
cdr3_aa: CASSYRDRVGYEQYF
j_call: TRBJ2-7
d_call: TRBD1
clone_size: NA
v_call: TRBV2

cdr3_nt: TGCGCCAGCAACCTCGGACTAGCGAACTACGAGCAGTACTTC
cdr3_aa: CASNLGLANYEQYF
j_call: TRBJ2-7
d_call: TRBD2
clone_size: few
v_call: TRBV5-1

cdr3_nt: TGTGCCAGCAGCCCGGGACAGGGAATGAATTCACCCCTCCACTTT
cdr3_aa: CASSPGQGMNSPLHF
j_call: TRBJ1-6
d_call: TRBD1
clone_size: once
v_call: TRBV7-2

cdr3_nt: TGTGCCAGCAGCCCTACATCGGGGAACACTGAAGCTTTCTTT
cdr3_aa: CASSPTSGNTEAFF
j_call: TRBJ1-1
d_call: NA
clone_size: few
v_call: TRBV3-1/TRBV3-2

cdr3_nt: TGCGCCAGCAGCCAAGAGATTACCCGGTTCTCCTACGAGCAGTACTTC
cdr3_aa: CASSQEITRFSYEQYF
j_call: TRBJ2-7
d_call: NA
clone_size: NA
v_call: TRBV4-3

cdr3_nt: TGCGCCAGCAGCCAAGACGTACAGGCCCTGTACGAGCAGTACTTC
cdr3_aa: CASSQDVQALYEQYF
j_call: TRBJ2-7
d_call: NA
clone_size: NA
v_call: TRBV4-3

cdr3_nt: TGTGCCAGCAGCCTCACTAGCGGGAGAATCACAACCGAGCAGTACTTC
cdr3_aa: CASSLTSGRITTEQYF
j_call: TRBJ2-7
d_call: TRBD2
clone_size: NA
v_call: TRBV28

cdr3_nt: TGTGCCAGCAGCTTAGCCGGGACAGGGAGCTTCGAAGACACCATATATTTT
cdr3_aa: CASSLAGTGSFEDTIYF
j_call: TRBJ1-3
d_call: TRBD1
clone_size: NA
v_call: TRBV7-9

cdr3_nt: TGTGCCAGCAGCGTAGGCGAAGGGAGGGCTTTCTTT
cdr3_aa: CASSVGEGRAFF
j_call: TRBJ1-1
d_call: NA
clone_size: few
v_call: TRBV9

cdr3_nt: TGTGCCAGCAGCCACGGTGATGAACGCACTGAAGCTTTCTTT
cdr3_aa: CASSHGDERTEAFF
j_call: TRBJ1-1
d_call: NA
clone_size: NA
v_call: TRBV3-1/TRBV3-2

cdr3_nt: TGCGCCAGCAGCTTGGGGCCCGGATCCTACAATGAGCAGTTCTTC
cdr3_aa: CASSLGPGSYNEQFF
j_call: TRBJ2-1
d_call: NA
clone_size: NA
v_call: TRBV5-1

cdr3_nt: TGTGCCAGCAGCTTAGCGCCTCGCCTTGAAGCTTTCTTT
cdr3_aa: CASSLAPRLEAFF
j_call: TRBJ1-1
d_call: NA
clone_size: NA
v_call: TRBV7-8

cdr3_nt: TGTGCCAGCAGCCTCACAGATAGTCAGCCCCAGCATTTT
cdr3_aa: CASSLTDSQPQHF
j_call: TRBJ1-5
d_call: NA
clone_size: NA
v_call: TRBV9